The 32 T cell receptor beta chains below come from one sample, sequenced in a study of cytomegalovirus exposure and HLA in healthy donors. It was with 60 Vbeta and 13 Jbeta primers that the PCR ran. Only in-frame clones appear in the TCRdb table, and some are missing; sequencing was by immunoSEQ multiplex PCR. In the table there are about 170,000 clones, 70% to 90% of which are singletons. Sequencing was carried out using PBMCs. The receptors originated from a male donor in good health and CMV-seronegative.

V is TRBV7-9 and J is TRBJ2-1; 10 nucleotides line up with TRBD2. The CDR3 runs 16 residues. With 1 base clipped from V and 9 bases from J, the junction kept 9 bases outside the gene matches. Germline loops: CDR1 SEHNR, CDR2 FQNEAQ (reference sequence). The CDR3 here is CASSLDASGGAREQFF. CDR3 bases: TGTGCCAGCAGCTTAGACGCCAGCGGGGGGGCCCGTGAGCAGTTCTTC.

V is TRBV19 and J is TRBJ2-5; TRBD1 aligns across 7 bases. Unmatched junction bases numbered 6, after V lost 6 bases and J lost 5 bases. The CDR3 is 13 amino acids. Germline CDR1 LNHDA, CDR2 SQIVND (reference sequence). The CDR3 reads CASRGQPRETQYF. CDR3 nucleotides: TGTGCCAGTAGGGGACAGCCTCGTGAGACCCAGTACTTC.

Comments on this clone: Other nucleotide sequences from this sample produce the same CDR3. The chain couples TRBV9 to TRBJ1-1, with D maybe TRBD1 (5 bases). There are 12 residues in the CDR3. Trimming cost V 0 bases and J 7 bases, with 7 bases left between them. Germline CDR1 and CDR2: SGDLS and YYNGEE. CDR3 sequence: CASSVVGGEAFF. For the CDR3, the DNA is TGTGCCAGCAGCGTAGTCGGGGGTGAAGCTTTCTTT.

This clone was counted only a few times. V gene TRBV5-6 combines with J gene TRBJ2-1; a weak D match, TRBD1 (6 bases). The CDR3 sequence is 14 residues long. V lost 1 base to trimming and J lost 4 bases, with 9 bases between them. Germline V CDR1 and CDR2: SGHDT, YYEEEE. The CDR3 spells CASSLQGGYNEQFF. The CDR3 bases are TGTGCCAGCAGCTTGCAAGGGGGATACAATGAGCAGTTCTTC.

The chain uses TRBV27 and TRBJ2-7; possibly TRBD2 for D (5 bases). This CDR3 comprises 16 residues. The V and J ends lost 3 bases and 5 bases respectively, with 20 bases between them. Germline-derived CDR1 and CDR2 are MNHEY and SMNVEV (reference sequence). The CDR3 nucleotides read TGTGCCAGCAGTTTGAGGGCCGCTATACGAGTCCACGAGCAGTACTTC. Translating it yields CASSLRAAIRVHEQYF.

The chain is built from TRBV19 and TRBJ2-1; no reliable D call. The CDR3 spans 13 residues. The germline V and J ends were trimmed by 3 bases and 7 bases, with 10 bases remaining between them. The germline V gene has CDR1 LNHDA and CDR2 SQIVND (reference sequence). In DNA, the CDR3 is TGTGCCAGTAGTATTAGTAGTAGTAATGAGCAGTTCTTC. As protein: CASSISSSNEQFF.

The V call is TRBV6-6, the J call TRBJ2-7; the match to TRBD1 covers 9 bases. Looked up from germline, CDR1 is MNHNY and CDR2 is SVGAGI (reference sequence). Trimming removed 5 bases from V and 0 bases from J; junction bases left unmatched: 2. The CDR3 covers 14 residues. CDR3 sequence: CASSTGGNSYEQYF. In DNA form, the CDR3 reads TGTGCCAGCAGTACAGGGGGCAACTCCTACGAGCAGTACTTC.

The CDR3 protein is CASSTRDRRYSYEQYF. The CDR3 DNA reads TGTGCCAGCAGTACCCGGGACAGGCGGTACTCCTACGAGCAGTACTTC. The chain carries TRBV27 and TRBJ2-7; TRBD1 aligns across 8 bases. CDR1 is MNHEY and CDR2 is SMNVEV in the germline V gene (reference sequence). There are 16 residues in the CDR3. The V and J ends lost 5 bases and 0 bases, in that order; junction bases with no gene match: 9.

The chain carries TRBV6-6 and TRBJ1-1; D uncertain. The CDR3 extends over 14 amino acids. Per the germline V gene, CDR1 is MNHNY and CDR2 is SVGAGI (reference sequence). V was cut by 0 bases and J by 6 bases, with 11 bases left in between. The CDR3 coding sequence is TGTGCCAGCAGTTACTCGACATCGTCCCCTGAAGCTTTCTTT. Amino acid sequence: CASSYSTSSPEAFF.

CDR3 DNA: TGTGCCATCAGTGAGGCGGTGGACTATGGCTACACCTTC. It translates to CAISEAVDYGYTF. The chain employs TRBV10-3 and TRBJ1-2, with no clear D. The germline CDR1 and CDR2 sequences are ENHRY and SYGVKD. Trimming removed 2 bases at V and 3 bases at J, with 7 bases between. The CDR3 extends over 13 amino acids.

The rearrangement links TRBV28 to TRBJ2-7; 8 bases fit TRBD1. CDR1 is MDHEN and CDR2 is SYDVKM in the germline V gene. Trimming at V came to 4 bases and at J to 1 base, leaving 6 bases not matched to a gene. This CDR3 region has 15 residues. The CDR3: CASSWETGGSYEQYF. The CDR3 DNA is TGTGCCAGCAGTTGGGAAACAGGGGGGTCCTACGAGCAGTACTTC.

The chain carries TRBV4-1 and TRBJ2-5; the D is unclear. V lost 0 bases to trimming and J lost 7 bases, with 12 bases between them. Germline V gene lookup returns CDR1 MGHRA and CDR2 YSYEKL. The length of the CDR3 is 14 residues. The CDR3: CASSQDTIPGTQYF. In DNA form, the CDR3 reads TGCGCCAGCAGCCAAGATACTATCCCGGGGACCCAGTACTTC.

The chain carries TRBV29-1 and TRBJ2-1; D may be TRBD2 (5 bases). The CDR3 spans 12 residues. In germline, CDR1 is SQVTM, CDR2 ANQGSEA. Deletions cut 1 base from V and 7 bases from J, with 8 bases between. The CDR3 is CSVEARRNEQFF. In DNA, the CDR3 is TGCAGCGTTGAAGCTAGGAGGAATGAGCAGTTCTTC.

The chain combines TRBV30 with TRBJ1-1; maybe TRBD1 (5 bases). Deletions cut 0 bases from V and 1 base from J, with 6 bases between. The CDR3 sequence is 13 residues long. Germline V lookup: CDR1 GTSNPN, CDR2 SVGIG (reference sequence). CDR3 nucleotides: TGTGCCTGGAGTGTTGGGGCGAACACTGAAGCTTTCTTT. It specifies CAWSVGANTEAFF.

Only a few counts were recorded for this clone. The chain links TRBV9 to TRBJ2-1; 7 bases are a match to TRBD2. This CDR3 spans 15 amino acids. V gave up 0 bases and J gave up 2 bases; unmatched junction bases: 2. Germline V gene data show CDR1 as SGDLS and CDR2 as YYNGEE. The CDR3: CASSVAAGAYNEQFF. The DNA for the CDR3 is TGTGCCAGCAGCGTAGCTGCGGGAGCCTACAATGAGCAGTTCTTC.

This clone was recorded once. The chain carries TRBV5-4 and TRBJ1-5; perhaps TRBD1 as D (5 bases). Trimming shortened V by 1 base and J by 0 bases, and 8 bases separated the two germline ends. The CDR3 extends over 15 amino acids. Germline CDR1 reads SGHNT; CDR2 reads YYREEE (reference sequence). DNA for the CDR3: TGTGCCAGCAGCTTGACAGGTTATAGCAATCAGCCCCAGCATTTT. This sequence encodes CASSLTGYSNQPQHF.

The chain employs TRBV5-4 and TRBJ2-1, with unresolved D. CDR1 SGHNT and CDR2 YYREEE come from the germline V gene (reference sequence). V was clipped by 0 bases and J by 0 bases, with 10 bases between them. The CDR3 is made up of 16 amino acids. Written as DNA, the CDR3 is TGTGCCAGCAGCTTGGGGGCAGGTCGCTCCTACAATGAGCAGTTCTTC. Its translation: CASSLGAGRSYNEQFF.

This chain connects TRBV5-1 to TRBJ2-5, with a weak D call TRBD2 (6 bases). Germline-derived CDR1 and CDR2 are SGHRS and YFSETQ. This CDR3 region has 13 residues. Deletions cut 0 bases from V and 5 bases from J, with 8 bases between. CDR3 DNA sequence: TGCGCCAGCAGCTTGGAGGGGAGGGAGACCCAGTACTTC. Translated: CASSLEGRETQYF.

The V and J genes are TRBV2 and TRBJ1-2; D unclear. Germline CDR1 is SNHLY and CDR2 is FYNNEI. V lost 8 bases to trimming and J lost 1 base, with 8 bases between them. The CDR3 sequence is 12 residues long. In DNA, the CDR3 is TGTGCCAGCTCAACCGGTAACTATGGCTACACCTTC. Amino acids: CASSTGNYGYTF.

CDR3: CASNAFQGIQNIQYF. The CDR3, as DNA: TGTGCCAGCAACGCTTTCCAGGGGATTCAAAACATTCAGTACTTC. The genes are TRBV7-9 and TRBJ2-4; a weak D match, TRBD1 (6 bases). CDR1 SEHNR and CDR2 FQNEAQ come from the germline V gene (reference sequence). The ends were cut back, 7 bases at V and 5 bases at J, with 18 bases in the middle. The CDR3 has 15 amino acids.

The chain combines TRBV5-8 with TRBJ1-2; D not certain. This CDR3 comprises 16 residues. Germline V gives CDR1 SGHTS, CDR2 YDEGEE. Between the trimmed V and J ends, which lost 2 bases and 0 bases, there was a span of 14 bases. CDR3 protein: CASSFLLAEANYGYTF. The CDR3 nucleotides are TGTGCCAGCAGCTTTTTGTTGGCAGAAGCTAACTATGGCTACACCTTC.

V gene TRBV29-1 combines with J gene TRBJ2-5; 7 bases match TRBD1. J was trimmed by 4 bases and V by 4 bases; bases with no gene match: 15. The CDR3 is made up of 16 amino acids. Per the germline V gene, CDR1 is SQVTM and CDR2 is ANQGSEA. The CDR3 sequence: CSVVYRGRRLAETQYF. For the CDR3, the DNA is TGCAGCGTTGTGTATAGGGGGCGCAGGTTGGCAGAGACCCAGTACTTC.

The V call is TRBV11-3, the J call TRBJ2-7, with D possibly matching TRBD2 (5 bases). The V gene's germline CDR1 is SGHNT and CDR2 YENEEA. V was cut by 1 base and J by 5 bases, with 12 bases left in between. The CDR3 extends over 14 amino acids. CDR3 protein: CASSLGPSRDEQYF. CDR3 in DNA: TGTGCCAGCAGCTTAGGTCCTAGCCGGGACGAGCAGTACTTC. The whole variable domain, remainder taken from reference TRBV11-3 and TRBJ2-7, is EAGVVQSPRYKIIEKKQPVAFWCNPISGHNTLYWYLQNLGQGPELLIRYENEEAVDDSQLPKDRFSAERLKGVDSTLKIQPAELGDSAVYLCASSLGPSRDEQYFGPGTRLTVT.

The chain uses TRBV28 and TRBJ2-7, with 9 bases identical to TRBD2. Germline V CDR1 and CDR2: MDHEN, SYDVKM. V lost 6 bases to trimming and J lost 2 bases; unmatched junction nucleotides: 11. The CDR3 runs to 16 residues. DNA of the CDR3: TGTGCCAGCAGAACGACCCCATTAGCGGGAGCCTACGAGCAGTACTTC. Its protein is CASRTTPLAGAYEQYF. Full variable domain (remainder filled in from reference TRBV28 and TRBJ2-7): DVKVTQSSRYLVKRTGEKVFLECVQDMDHENMFWYRQDPGLGLRLIYFSYDVKMKEKGDIPEGYSVSREKKERFSLILESASTNQTSMYLCASRTTPLAGAYEQYFGPGTRLTVT.

This clone appeared a single time. The J gene is TRBJ2-1, the V gene TRBV19; TRBD1 matches 7 bases. V shed 7 bases, J shed 0 bases, and the junction held 6 bases outside the gene matches. Germline V gene sequence: CDR1 LNHDA, CDR2 SQIVND (reference sequence). CDR3 size: 15 residues. CDR3 protein: CASTSDRSSYNEQFF. In DNA form, the CDR3 reads TGTGCCAGTACCTCGGACAGGAGCTCCTACAATGAGCAGTTCTTC.

This clone was found a few times. This chain connects TRBV10-2 to TRBJ2-7, with D possibly TRBD2 on 6 matching bases. Trimming left V 4 bases short and J 7 bases short, with 17 bases between. Per the germline V gene, CDR1 is WSHSY and CDR2 is SAAADI. This CDR3 region has 14 residues. The CDR3 spells CASSGGTGLREQYF. CDR3 DNA sequence: TGCGCCAGCAGTGGCGGGACGGGGCTTCGGGAGCAGTACTTC.

This CDR3 reads CANRQGNTGELFF. CDR3 sequence (DNA): TGCGCCAACCGACAGGGGAACACCGGGGAGCTGTTTTTT. V and J are TRBV5-1 and TRBJ2-2, with 7 bases that match TRBD1. This CDR3 has 13 residues. Germline V gene sequence: CDR1 SGHRS, CDR2 YFSETQ. V lost 9 bases and J lost 1; bases outside the gene matches: 3.

The chain is built from TRBV6-5 and TRBJ2-7; TRBD1 aligns across 10 bases. The CDR3 extends over 13 amino acids. CDR1 is MNHEY, CDR2 SVGAGI, per germline. J lost 3 bases, V lost 8 bases, and 4 bases had no gene match. The CDR3: CASGDRGLYEQYF. CDR3 coding DNA: TGTGCCAGCGGTGACAGGGGGCTCTACGAGCAGTACTTC.

The rearrangement uses TRBV6-4 and TRBJ2-2; 10 nucleotides align to TRBD2. Trimming took 6 bases from V and 3 from J; bases not matched to a gene: 13. Germline CDR1 is MRHNA and CDR2 is SNTAGT. The CDR3 consists of 18 residues. The DNA for the CDR3 is TGTGCCAGCAGGCGGGCTAGCGGGAGCCCGGTGGACACCGGGGAGCTGTTTTTT. Translation: CASRRASGSPVDTGELFF.

The chain links TRBV6-1 to TRBJ1-5; D gene uncertain. The germline gives CDR1 MNHNS, CDR2 SASEGT. The CDR3 spans 14 residues. V lost 2 bases and J lost 4, with 9 bases in between. CDR3 in amino acids: CASSEQALNQPQHF. CDR3 bases: TGTGCCAGCAGTGAACAGGCTTTGAATCAGCCCCAGCATTTT.

V usage is TRBV28 and J usage is TRBJ1-5, with D hard to call. V dropped 10 bases and J dropped 4 bases, with 20 bases sitting between them. Germline V gene data show CDR1 as MDHEN and CDR2 as SYDVKM. The CDR3 consists of 15 residues. Written as DNA, the CDR3 is TGTGCCACCCTACGGTCTTGGGCCCGAAATCAGCCCCAGCATTTT. Its protein product is CATLRSWARNQPQHF.

Note on this clone: This same CDR3 is encoded by further DNA sequences in the sample. V is TRBV28 and J is TRBJ2-1; perhaps TRBD2 as D (6 bases). V was trimmed by 4 bases and J by 4 bases, leaving 8 bases between them. CDR1 is MDHEN, CDR2 SYDVKM, per germline. This CDR3 comprises 13 residues. The chain's CDR3 is CASSYRGYNEQFF. The CDR3 DNA reads as TGTGCCAGCAGTTATCGGGGGTACAATGAGCAGTTCTTC.